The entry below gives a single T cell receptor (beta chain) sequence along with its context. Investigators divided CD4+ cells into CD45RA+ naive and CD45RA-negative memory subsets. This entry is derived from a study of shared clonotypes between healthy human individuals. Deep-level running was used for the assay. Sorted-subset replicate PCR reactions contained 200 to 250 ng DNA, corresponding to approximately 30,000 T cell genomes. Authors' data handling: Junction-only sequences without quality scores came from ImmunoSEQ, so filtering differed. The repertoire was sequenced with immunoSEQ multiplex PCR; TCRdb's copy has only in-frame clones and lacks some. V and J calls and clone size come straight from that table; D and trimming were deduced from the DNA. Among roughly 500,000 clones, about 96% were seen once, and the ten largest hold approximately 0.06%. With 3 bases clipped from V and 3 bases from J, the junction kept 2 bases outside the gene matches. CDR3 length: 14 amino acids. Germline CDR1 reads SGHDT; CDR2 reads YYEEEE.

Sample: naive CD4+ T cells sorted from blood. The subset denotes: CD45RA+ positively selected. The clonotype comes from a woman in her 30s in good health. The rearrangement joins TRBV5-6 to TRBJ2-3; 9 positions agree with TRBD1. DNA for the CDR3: TGTGCCAGCAGCTCGACAGGGGGAACAGATACGCAGTATTTT. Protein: CASSSTGGTDTQYF.